The TCR beta chain under discussion was sequenced for a study of shared T cell receptors in the human thymus listed by TCRdb under 2021. Regarding the complete study: The study examined how self-reactive, shared T-cell receptor alpha chains are generated in the human thymus.

From the germline V gene, CDR1 is MGHDK and CDR2 is SYGVNS. Including the terminal cysteine and phenylalanine, the CDR3 comprises 12 residues. The read is trimmed to its CDR3 DNA, 36 bases read in frame from base 1. Relative to germline, V is 8 bases shorter and J is 3 bases shorter, with 7 bases between their ends. Receptors were amplified or captured by the immunoSEQ multiplex PCR assay. Imported from immuneACCESS, the table was reduced by TCRdb to in-frame sequences with V and J called. These copies leave out some clones; in studies compared against another copy, an unresolved V gene accounts for under half, and the cause of the remainder is not known. This sample is represented by about 660,000 clones; roughly 90% of them were singletons. About 0.01% of the sample is held by the ten biggest clonotypes. As for this clone: The antigen it binds to is not known. Per-nucleotide qualities are absent, and no much larger clonotype sits a single base away.

These same data were also listed under a study on human thymus T cells. Looking at the second paper: In Finland, the donors were immunologically healthy infants who were having open corrective cardiac surgery for congenital heart defects. Thymus tissue was collected as surgical resects that were removed during corrective cardiac surgery. V and J gene segment usage appeared biased in both thymic and peripheral blood repertoires. Highly overlapping thymic TCR repertoires among unrelated individuals were reported in the related research. The study used roughly 8 infant thymus samples plus four related peripheral blood samples to characterize TCR alpha and beta repertoires. The infant donors were about 7 to 244 days old, and the cohort included several males and two females. Thymocytes were freed from the tissue by mechanical means and kept at -70 degrees C as pellets of 10-30 million cells. Genomic DNA was extracted from frozen cell pellets with a QIAsymphony instrument. TCRB and TCRAD loci were amplified from a standardized quantity of quality-controlled genomic DNA using the immunoSEQ multiplex PCR assay. The amplicons spanned the V(D)J region and were long enough to cover the CDR3 and allow V and J genes to be identified. The amplicons were sequenced on an Illumina platform via the commercial immunoSEQ service. Primer bias and sequencing errors were corrected as previously described, and TCRAD and TCRB were defined on the basis of the IMGT database. The repertoires were analysed using immunoSEQ Analyzer 3.0 and VDJTools for basic statistics, V/J segment usage, diversity estimates, rarefaction and pairwise overlap. Diversity was estimated using the Chao1, ChaoE, Efron-Thisted, Shannon and inverse Simpson indices, and was also estimated on datasets down-sampled to the size of the smallest sample. Repertoire overlap was determined by strict matching of CDR3 nucleotide sequence, V gene and J gene, and Jaccard-based multidimensional scaling clustering was applied. On average, thymus samples gave 750,000 to 950,000 unique TCRB clonotypes, whereas blood samples gave some 84,000.

The clonotype was recovered from a boy younger than two with a congenital heart defect. Donor details come from another sample of the same person, matched by shared clones. The chain links TRBV25-1 with TRBJ2-2, and TRBD1 may be the D gene, going by 5 matching bases. Sequenced input: thymocytes. The nucleotide sequence reads TGTGCCAGCCAGGGCGACACCGGGGAGCTGTTTTTT. Its translation reads: CASQGDTGELFF.